This section outlines one T cell receptor (beta chain) sequence together with its context. Its specificity is unknown. The record originates from a study of shared clonotypes between healthy human individuals. At the level of the study: Three CD4 naive, three CD4 memory, two CD8 naive and one CD8 memory plate were used per donor.

Broader study findings: When compared with the clonotypes that were shared by all four sorted-subset donors, the non-shared clonotypes turned out to have lower generation probabilities. The diversity represented, both genetic and in exposure history, was limited by few donors.

Germline V lookup: CDR1 SGHRS, CDR2 YFSETQ. With V trimmed by 0 bases and J by 14 bases, 6 bases remained unmatched. The CDR3 is 14 amino acids. TCRdb's table, derived via immunoSEQ multiplex PCR, lists solely in-frame clones and lacks some. Among more than 400,000 clones listed, more than 95% were seen once. None of the donors, who were healthy HIV-negative adults, had recently had acute infections or vaccinations. The TCR sequence derives from a young woman in good health. The sequencing sample was made of naive CD4+ T cells sorted from blood. Subset of the sample: CD45RA+ positively selected. The chain links TRBV5-1 to TRBJ2-1, with 12 nucleotides matching TRBD2. CDR3 loop: CASSLVASGREEFF. CDR3 nucleotide sequence: TGCGCCAGCAGCTTGGTAGCTAGCGGGAGGGAGGAGTTCTTC.